The rows below give T cell receptor beta chains drawn from one sample of a study of T cell repertoires in cytomegalovirus infection. MiXCR, applied by TCRdb to the reads, yields one record per CDR3 protein. This sample has about 300,000 distinct CDR3 sequences, with 20% to 30% found just once. The specimen sequenced was PBMCs. The receptor source for this set is a human donor in good health (CMV status not recorded). Some clones in this sample may be carry-over from other donors' samples. The CDR3 runs from the conserved cysteine through the conserved F or W. The D gene is left open where the match is weak. Only some rows state a clone size, as once, few, many or a class for expanded clones.

size	V	J	D	DNA	CDR3
.	TRBV20-1	TRBJ1-1	.	TGCAGTGCTAGCTTACCAGGGGCCGAAATGAACACTGAAGCTTTCTTT	CSASLPGAEMNTEAFF
many	TRBV6-5	TRBJ2-1	TRBD2	TGTGCCAGCAGTTACTGGCTAGGCGGGAGGGCCATTTCCAATGAGCAGTTCTTC	CASSYWLGGRAISNEQFF
.	TRBV11-2	TRBJ1-1	.	TGTGCCAGCAGCTTAGCCCAGTACACTGAAGCTTTCTTT	CASSLAQYTEAFF
.	TRBV5-6	TRBJ2-2	.	TGTGCCAGCAGCTGGAGGGCGGACACCGGGGAGCTGTTTTTT	CASSWRADTGELFF
many	TRBV7-2	TRBJ2-2	.	TGTGCCAGCAGCCTTGACAGCGACACCGGGGAGCTGTTTTTT	CASSLDSDTGELFF
.	TRBV2	TRBJ1-5	TRBD1	TGTGCCAGCAGTGGGGACAGGGGCGGCAATCAGCCCCAGCATTTT	CASSGDRGGNQPQHF
.	TRBV4-3	TRBJ1-2	TRBD1	TGCGCCAGCAGCCAAGAACATCAAGGACAGGGGGCGTATGGCTACACCTTC	CASSQEHQGQGAYGYTF
once	TRBV29-1	TRBJ1-2	TRBD1	TGCAGCTCCCGGGTCGGACAGGGGGCTAGTGGCTACACCTTC	CSSRVGQGASGYTF
few	TRBV15	TRBJ1-1	.	TGTGCCACCAGCAGAGGTGACAGGCCGAACATGAACACTGAAGCTTTCTTT	CATSRGDRPNMNTEAFF
.	TRBV14	TRBJ1-6	.	TGTGCCAGCAGCCAAGAACGAGGTTCACCCCTCCACTTT	CASSQERGSPLHF
many	TRBV12-3/TRBV12-4	TRBJ1-1	.	TGTGCCAGCAGTCGGCTTCAGAACACTGAAGCTTTCTTT	CASSRLQNTEAFF
.	TRBV12-3/TRBV12-4	TRBJ2-7	.	TGTGCCAGCAGTCTTGGGCAGGTCTCCGAGCAGTACTTC	CASSLGQVSEQYF
many	TRBV7-9	TRBJ1-1	.	TGTGCCAGCAGCCTCCTCGGGGGGAACACTGAAGCTTTCTTT	CASSLLGGNTEAFF
few	TRBV10-3	TRBJ2-7	.	TGTGCCATCAGTGAGTCGGAGGGGATATCCTACGAGCAGTACTTC	CAISESEGISYEQYF
many	TRBV7-9	TRBJ1-2	.	TGTGCCAGCAGCTTAAGTGCTGCTTCCAGCTATGGCTACACCTTC	CASSLSAASSYGYTF
many	TRBV7-2	TRBJ1-2	TRBD1	TGTGCCAGCAGCAGATACGACAGGGCAGCATGGGGCTACACCTTC	CASSRYDRAAWGYTF
.	TRBV20-1	TRBJ1-5	.	TGCAGTGCTGACCTACCGGACATCAATCAGCCCCAGCATTTT	CSADLPDINQPQHF
.	TRBV5-1	TRBJ1-2	TRBD1	TGCGCCAGCAGCCTCAGGACAGGGTTCCAATCCTATGGCTACACCTTC	CASSLRTGFQSYGYTF
.	TRBV5-1	TRBJ2-1	.	TGCGCCAGCAGCTCCACCACAGGGTTTGGCAATGAGCAGTTCTTC	CASSSTTGFGNEQFF
many	TRBV7-2	TRBJ2-7	TRBD1	TGTGCCAGCAGCTTTATGGACAGGGGGTGGCTCGAGCAGTACTTC	CASSFMDRGWLEQYF
.	TRBV5-1	TRBJ2-7	.	TGCGCCAGCAGCGCCCAAACAGGGACCCTCGCCTACGAGCAGTACTTC	CASSAQTGTLAYEQYF
.	TRBV28	TRBJ1-5	TRBD1	TGTGCCAGCAGTTCGGTACAGGGGCGGGATCAGCCCCAGCATTTT	CASSSVQGRDQPQHF
.	TRBV6-2/TRBV6-3	TRBJ1-5	TRBD1	TGTGCCAGCAGCCAGGGGGTGGTGAGCAATCAGCCCCAGCATTTT	CASSQGVVSNQPQHF
few	TRBV7-2	TRBJ1-5	TRBD1	TGTGCCAGCAGCTTAAGACAGGGCGAACAGCCCCAGCATTTT	CASSLRQGEQPQHF
few	TRBV12-3/TRBV12-4	TRBJ1-1	.	TGTGCCAGCAGTTTAGCGCTGAGGCAGAGTGAAGCTTTCTTT	CASSLALRQSEAFF
few	TRBV29-1	TRBJ2-1	TRBD1	TGCAGCGTTGAGACAGGGGGGCTTAGTAGCTCCTACAATGAGCAGTTCTTC	CSVETGGLSSSYNEQFF
.	TRBV2	TRBJ2-2	.	TGTGCCAGCAGTCCCCGGAGGAGGGAAGGGCGCACCGGGGAGCTGTTTTTT	CASSPRRREGRTGELFF
.	TRBV29-1	TRBJ2-2	.	TGCGGTTGGGGCCGGAACACCGGGGAGCTGTTTTTT	CGWGRNTGELFF
many	TRBV7-2	TRBJ2-7	.	TGTGCCAGCAGCGTGGCCCCTCATGGACCATACGAGCAGTACTTC	CASSVAPHGPYEQYF